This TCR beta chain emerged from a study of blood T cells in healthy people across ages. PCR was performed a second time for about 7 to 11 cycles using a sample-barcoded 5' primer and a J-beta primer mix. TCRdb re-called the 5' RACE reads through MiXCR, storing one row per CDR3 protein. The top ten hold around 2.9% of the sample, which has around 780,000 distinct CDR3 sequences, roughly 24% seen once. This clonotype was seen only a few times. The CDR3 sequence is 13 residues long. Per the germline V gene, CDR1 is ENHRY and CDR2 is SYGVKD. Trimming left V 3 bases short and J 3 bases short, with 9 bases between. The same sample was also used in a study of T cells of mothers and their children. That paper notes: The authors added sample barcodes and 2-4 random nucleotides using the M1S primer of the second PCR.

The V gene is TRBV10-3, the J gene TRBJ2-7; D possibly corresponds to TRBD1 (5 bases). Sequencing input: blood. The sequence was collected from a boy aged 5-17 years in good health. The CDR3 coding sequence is TGTGCCATCAGTGACAGGGATCACTACGAGCAGTACTTC. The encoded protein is CAISDRDHYEQYF.